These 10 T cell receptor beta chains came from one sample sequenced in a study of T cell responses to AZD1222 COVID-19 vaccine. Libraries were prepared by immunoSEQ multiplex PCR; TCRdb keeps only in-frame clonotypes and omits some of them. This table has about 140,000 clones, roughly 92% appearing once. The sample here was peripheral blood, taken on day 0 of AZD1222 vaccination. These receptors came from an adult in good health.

For the CDR3, the DNA is TGTGCCAGCAGCTTGTCAGGGTATACACTCTCCTACGAGCAGTACTTC. Translated: CASSLSGYTLSYEQYF. The V gene is TRBV5-8, the J gene TRBJ2-7, with a weak D call TRBD1 (5 bases). Germline assignment: CDR1 SGHTS and CDR2 YDEGEE. This CDR3 is 16 amino acids long. V shed 1 base and J shed 0 bases, with 14 bases lying between them.

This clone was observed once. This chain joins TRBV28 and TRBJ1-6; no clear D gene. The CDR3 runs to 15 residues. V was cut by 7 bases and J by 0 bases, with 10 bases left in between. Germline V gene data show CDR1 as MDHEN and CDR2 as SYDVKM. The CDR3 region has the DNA TGTGCCAGCATCCTACAGAGCTCCTATAATTCACCCCTCCACTTT. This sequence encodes CASILQSSYNSPLHF.

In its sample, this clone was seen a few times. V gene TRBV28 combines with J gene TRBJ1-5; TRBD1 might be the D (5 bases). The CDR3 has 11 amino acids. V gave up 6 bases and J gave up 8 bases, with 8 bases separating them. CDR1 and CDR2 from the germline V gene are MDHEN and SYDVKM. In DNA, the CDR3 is TGTGCCAGCAGGAAGACAGAGCCCCAGCATTTT. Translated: CASRKTEPQHF.

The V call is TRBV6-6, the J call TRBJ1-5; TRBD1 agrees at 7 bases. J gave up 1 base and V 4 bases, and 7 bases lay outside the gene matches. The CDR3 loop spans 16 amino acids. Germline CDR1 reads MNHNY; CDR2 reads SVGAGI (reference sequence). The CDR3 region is CASSWGRGLSNQPQHF. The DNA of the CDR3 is TGTGCCAGCAGTTGGGGCAGGGGGTTAAGCAATCAGCCCCAGCATTTT.

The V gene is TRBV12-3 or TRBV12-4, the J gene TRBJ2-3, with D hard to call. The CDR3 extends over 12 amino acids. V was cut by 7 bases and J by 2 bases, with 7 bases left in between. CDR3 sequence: CASKSTTDTQYF. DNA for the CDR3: TGTGCCAGCAAGAGTACCACAGATACGCAGTATTTT.

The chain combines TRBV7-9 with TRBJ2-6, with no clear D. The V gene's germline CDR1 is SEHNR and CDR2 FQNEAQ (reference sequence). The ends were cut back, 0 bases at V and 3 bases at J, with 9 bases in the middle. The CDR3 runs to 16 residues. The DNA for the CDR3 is TGTGCCAGCAGCTTAGCGGCAGGTCTTGGGGCCAACGTCCTGACTTTC. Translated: CASSLAAGLGANVLTF.

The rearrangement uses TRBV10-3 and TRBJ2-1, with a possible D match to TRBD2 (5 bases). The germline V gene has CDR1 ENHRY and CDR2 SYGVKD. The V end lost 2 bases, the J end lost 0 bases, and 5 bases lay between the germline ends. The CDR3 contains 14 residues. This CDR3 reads CAISEGSSYNEQFF. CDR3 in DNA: TGTGCCATCAGTGAGGGGAGCTCCTACAATGAGCAGTTCTTC.

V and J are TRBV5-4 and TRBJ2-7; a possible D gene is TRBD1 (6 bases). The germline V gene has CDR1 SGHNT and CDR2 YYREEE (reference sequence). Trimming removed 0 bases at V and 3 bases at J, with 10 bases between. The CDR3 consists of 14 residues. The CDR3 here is CASSLAGTIYEQYF. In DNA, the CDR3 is TGTGCCAGCAGCTTGGCAGGGACAATCTACGAGCAGTACTTC.

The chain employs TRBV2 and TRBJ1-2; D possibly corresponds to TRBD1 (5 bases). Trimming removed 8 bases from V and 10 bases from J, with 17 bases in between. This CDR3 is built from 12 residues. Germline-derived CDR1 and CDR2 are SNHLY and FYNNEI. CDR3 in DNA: TGTGCCAGCTCCGCCCATCAGGGCGCCTACACCTTC. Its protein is CASSAHQGAYTF.

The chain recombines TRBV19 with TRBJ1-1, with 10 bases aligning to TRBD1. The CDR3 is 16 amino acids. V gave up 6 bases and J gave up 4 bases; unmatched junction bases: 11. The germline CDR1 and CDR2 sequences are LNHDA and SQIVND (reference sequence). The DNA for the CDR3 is TGTGCCAGTAGCCTGAGTCGACAGGGGGCACGCACTGAAGCTTTCTTT. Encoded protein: CASSLSRQGARTEAFF.